One T cell receptor beta chain is described in this entry. The CDR3 totals 15 residues. Germline V CDR1 and CDR2: SGHRS, YFSETQ. Trimming at V came to 4 bases and at J to 5 bases, leaving 4 bases not matched to a gene. The data were taken from a study of blood T cell repertoires in COVID-19. Looking at the study overall: Samples came from the United States, Italy and Spain, spanning acute and convalescent COVID-19.

Clones were read by immunoSEQ multiplex PCR, and TCRdb kept only the in-frame ones, dropping some. The data show approximately 210,000 clones, about 84% seen once. The material sequenced was PBMCs or T cells enriched from blood (not recorded which). The rearrangement links TRBV5-1 to TRBJ2-2, with TRBD1 matching over 11 bases. This receptor was identified in a man aged 30 to 39 with acute COVID-19. CDR3 sequence reads: CASSEGTGGTGELFF. In nucleotides, the CDR3 is TGCGCCAGCAGCGAAGGGACAGGGGGTACCGGGGAGCTGTTTTTT.